This TCR beta chain was documented in a study of blood T cell repertoires in COVID-19 (dated by TCRdb to about 2020). Study-level background: Collaborator samples came from the United States, Italy and Spain and covered acute and convalescent phases of COVID-19. The material from the prospective study consisted of cDNA or gDNA derived from T cells, B-cell-depleted T cells, or PBMCs. The dataset comprised deeply sampled blood TCRbeta repertoires from subjects exposed to, actively infected with, or recovered from COVID-19. A freely available public database, intended as a resource for researchers studying the immune response to SARS-CoV-2, is where the repertoires were released. Samples were obtained from the ongoing ImmuneRACE study (first 160 participants) and from 1,200 or so subjects provided by 6 global collaborators. Sample metadata almost always included a de-identified subject ID, COVID-19 status, age in years and sex. Where available, HLA class I and class II types were obtained from metadata supplied by the sample provider rather than from assay-based typing. Results the study describes overall, beyond this receptor: How much clinical and demographic metadata was included differed by source and by participant, and the metadata was provided uncurated.

CDR1 SEHNR and CDR2 FQNEAQ were looked up in the germline V gene (reference sequence). The trim is 5 bases for V and 6 bases for J, with a gap of 4 bases between the germline ends. CDR3 length: 10 amino acids, cysteine to phenylalanine. The read is trimmed to its CDR3 DNA, 30 bases read in frame from base 1. This clone was seen once. The antigen it recognizes is unknown. No clone much larger than this one lies a single base away; base qualities are absent. The immunoSEQ Assay, a bias-controlled multiplex PCR, was used to amplify TCRbeta CDR3 regions from genomic DNA. On the authors' methods: Within the assay, amplification of reference gene primers was used to estimate how many nucleated cells each sample contained. To quantify the absolute abundance of each unique TCRbeta CDR3 rearrangement, sequence reads were collapsed and filtered. Productive Simpson clonality was computed per sample as the square root of Simpson's diversity index over productive rearrangements. TCRdb's version of the immuneACCESS table is confined to in-frame rearrangements and falls short of the full clone set. An unresolved V gene accounts for under half of the shortfall where checked; the remainder is of unknown origin. The D gene and trimming were derived from the DNA, and the V and J assignments and clone size from that table. Here the sample has under 400,000 clones; around 87% occur a single time. The ten largest make up around 7% of the sample.

The collaborating institutions used their own protocols to collect whole blood in K2EDTA tubes. For TCRbeta analysis, collaborators shipped samples in one of three forms: frozen whole blood, isolated PBMCs, or DNA extracted from either of those sample types. The chain is made from TRBV7-9 and TRBJ1-2; a confident D gene designation cannot be given. This TCR was recovered from a man younger than 30 with active or convalescent COVID-19. Source material: peripheral blood. This receptor has the CDR3 CASSGNGYTF. In nucleotide form, the sequence is TGTGCCAGCAGCGGCAATGGCTACACCTTC.